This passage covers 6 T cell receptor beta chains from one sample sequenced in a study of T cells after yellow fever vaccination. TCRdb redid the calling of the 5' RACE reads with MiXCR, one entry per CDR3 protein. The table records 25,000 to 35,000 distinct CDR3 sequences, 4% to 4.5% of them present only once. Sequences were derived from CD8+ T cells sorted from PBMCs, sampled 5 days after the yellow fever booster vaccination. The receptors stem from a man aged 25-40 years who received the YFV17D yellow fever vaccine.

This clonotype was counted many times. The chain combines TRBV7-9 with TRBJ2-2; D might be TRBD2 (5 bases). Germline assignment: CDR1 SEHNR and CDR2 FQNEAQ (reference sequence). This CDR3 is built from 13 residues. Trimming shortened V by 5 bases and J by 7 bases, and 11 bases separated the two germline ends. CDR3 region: CASSRGLSGELFF. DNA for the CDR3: TGTGCCAGCAGCCGCGGACTCAGCGGGGAGCTGTTTTTT.

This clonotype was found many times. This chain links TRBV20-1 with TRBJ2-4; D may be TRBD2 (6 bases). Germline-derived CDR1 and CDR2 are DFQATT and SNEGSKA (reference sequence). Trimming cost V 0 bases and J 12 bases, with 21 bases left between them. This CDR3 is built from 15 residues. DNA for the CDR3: TGCAGTGCTAGAGATATGGGACTTACCGTTCAGGGTCAGTACTTC. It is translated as CSARDMGLTVQGQYF.

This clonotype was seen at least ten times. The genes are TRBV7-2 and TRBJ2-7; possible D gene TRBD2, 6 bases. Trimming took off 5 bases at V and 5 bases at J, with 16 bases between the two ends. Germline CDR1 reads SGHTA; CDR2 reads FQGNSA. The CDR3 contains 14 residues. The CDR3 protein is CASSPAGTPHEQYF. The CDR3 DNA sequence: TGTGCCAGCAGCCCCGCCGGGACTCCTCACGAGCAGTACTTC.

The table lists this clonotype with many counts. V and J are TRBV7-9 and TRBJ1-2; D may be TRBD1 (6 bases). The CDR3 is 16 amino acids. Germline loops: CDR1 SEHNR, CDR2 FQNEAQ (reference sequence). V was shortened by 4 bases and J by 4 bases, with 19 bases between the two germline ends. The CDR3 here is CASSSESTGLLYGYTF. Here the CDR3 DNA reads TGTGCCAGCAGCTCCGAGTCGACAGGACTCCTCTATGGCTACACCTTC.

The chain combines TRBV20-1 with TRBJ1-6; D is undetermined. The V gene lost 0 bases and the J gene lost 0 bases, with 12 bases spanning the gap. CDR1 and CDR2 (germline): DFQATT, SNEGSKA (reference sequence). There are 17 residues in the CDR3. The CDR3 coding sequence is TGCAGTGCTAGAGATTGGCTTGACCTCTCCTATAATTCACCCCTCCACTTT. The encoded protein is CSARDWLDLSYNSPLHF.

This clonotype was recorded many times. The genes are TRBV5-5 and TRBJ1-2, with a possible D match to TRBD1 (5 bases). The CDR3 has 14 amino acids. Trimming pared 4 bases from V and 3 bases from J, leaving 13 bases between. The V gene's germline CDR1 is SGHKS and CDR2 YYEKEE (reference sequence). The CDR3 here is CASSPDLGDYGYTF. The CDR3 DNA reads TGTGCCAGCAGCCCGGATCTGGGGGACTATGGCTACACCTTC.